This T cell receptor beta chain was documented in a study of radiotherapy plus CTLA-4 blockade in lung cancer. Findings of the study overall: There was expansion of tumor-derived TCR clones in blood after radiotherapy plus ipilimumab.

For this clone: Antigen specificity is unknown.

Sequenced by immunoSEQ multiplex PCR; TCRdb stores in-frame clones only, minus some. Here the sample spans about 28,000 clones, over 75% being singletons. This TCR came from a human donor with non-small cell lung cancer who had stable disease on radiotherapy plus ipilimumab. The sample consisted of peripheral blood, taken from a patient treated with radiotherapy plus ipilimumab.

The CDR3 loop reads CASSLQGGRSGEQFF. CDR3 DNA: TGCGCCAGCAGCTTGCAGGGGGGGCGATCCGGTGAGCAGTTCTTC. This chain joins TRBV5-1 and TRBJ2-1; D assignment may be TRBD1 or TRBD2 (7 bases each). Trimming took off 1 base at V and 9 bases at J, with 17 bases between the two ends. The length of the CDR3 is 15 residues. Germline lookup yields CDR1 SGHRS and CDR2 YFSETQ. The full variable domain, its missing parts supplied by reference TRBV5-1 and TRBJ2-1, is KAGVTQTPRYLIKTRGQQVTLSCSPISGHRSVSWYQQTPGQGLQFLFEYFSETQRNKGNFPGRFSGRQFSNSRSEMNVSTLELGDSALYLCASSLQGGRSGEQFFGPGTRLTVL.